A selection of T cell receptor beta chains follows, all from one sample in a study of T cells after yellow fever vaccination. TCRdb reprocessed the 5' RACE reads via MiXCR and lists one record per CDR3 protein. The sample carries under 600,000 distinct CDR3 sequences, around a fifth recorded once. The starting material was PBMCs, obtained roughly 20 days after the first yellow fever vaccination. Every receptor here comes from a man younger than 30 who received the YFV17D yellow fever vaccine. Both conserved end residues are part of each CDR3. D genes are given only for firm matches. Only some rows state a clone size, as once, few, many or a class for expanded clones.

abundance: few; v_gene: TRBV5-1; d_gene: TRBD2; j_gene: TRBJ2-1; CDR3aa: CASSSSGTSGGKEQFF; CDR3nt: TGCGCCAGCAGCTCCTCCGGGACTAGCGGGGGAAAGGAGCAGTTCTTC
abundance: NA; v_gene: TRBV7-9; d_gene: NA; j_gene: TRBJ2-3; CDR3aa: CASSDRTFNDHTQYF; CDR3nt: TGTGCCAGCAGCGACCGTACGTTTAACGATCATACGCAGTATTTT
abundance: NA; v_gene: TRBV7-6; d_gene: NA; j_gene: TRBJ1-6; CDR3aa: CASSLAGRNSPLHF; CDR3nt: TGTGCCAGCAGCTTAGCCGGGCGTAATTCACCCCTCCACTTT
abundance: NA; v_gene: TRBV12-3/TRBV12-4; d_gene: NA; j_gene: TRBJ1-1; CDR3aa: CASSFREVNTEAFF; CDR3nt: TGTGCCAGCAGTTTTCGGGAGGTGAACACTGAAGCTTTCTTT
abundance: NA; v_gene: TRBV15; d_gene: NA; j_gene: TRBJ1-5; CDR3aa: CATSRVLGGGQPQHF; CDR3nt: TGTGCCACCAGCAGAGTCCTCGGGGGCGGGCAGCCCCAGCATTTT
abundance: NA; v_gene: TRBV5-1; d_gene: NA; j_gene: TRBJ1-1; CDR3aa: CASSSRTGTPDEAFF; CDR3nt: TGCGCCAGCAGCTCGCGAACAGGGACGCCCGATGAAGCTTTCTTT
abundance: few; v_gene: TRBV7-2; d_gene: NA; j_gene: TRBJ2-5; CDR3aa: CASSLGGGVAETQYF; CDR3nt: TGTGCCAGCAGCTTAGGTGGGGGCGTGGCGGAGACCCAGTACTTC
abundance: few; v_gene: TRBV5-1; d_gene: TRBD1; j_gene: TRBJ1-1; CDR3aa: CASSSSRDRGEAFF; CDR3nt: TGCGCCAGCAGCTCGTCCCGGGACAGGGGTGAAGCTTTCTTT
abundance: NA; v_gene: TRBV19; d_gene: TRBD2; j_gene: TRBJ2-1; CDR3aa: CASSIQAGPYNEQFF; CDR3nt: TGTGCCAGTAGTATTCAAGCGGGGCCCTACAATGAGCAGTTCTTC
abundance: few; v_gene: TRBV5-1; d_gene: NA; j_gene: TRBJ1-4; CDR3aa: CASSLTAATNEKLFF; CDR3nt: TGCGCCAGCAGCTTGACAGCTGCAACTAATGAAAAACTGTTTTTT
abundance: NA; v_gene: TRBV3-1; d_gene: NA; j_gene: TRBJ1-5; CDR3aa: CASSGVGGSQPQHF; CDR3nt: TGTGCCAGCAGTGGTGTGGGGGGTTCTCAGCCCCAGCATTTT
abundance: NA; v_gene: TRBV5-5; d_gene: NA; j_gene: TRBJ1-1; CDR3aa: CASSLPGLGNTEAFF; CDR3nt: TGTGCCAGCAGCTTGCCAGGGTTGGGGAACACTGAAGCTTTCTTT
abundance: NA; v_gene: TRBV20-1; d_gene: TRBD1; j_gene: TRBJ2-7; CDR3aa: CSARDPTGGYEQYF; CDR3nt: TGCAGTGCTAGAGACCCGACAGGGGGGTACGAGCAGTACTTC
abundance: many; v_gene: TRBV12-3/TRBV12-4; d_gene: NA; j_gene: TRBJ1-1; CDR3aa: CASSLYGGSNTEAFF; CDR3nt: TGTGCCAGCAGTTTATACGGGGGGTCGAACACTGAAGCTTTCTTT
abundance: once; v_gene: TRBV12-3/TRBV12-4; d_gene: NA; j_gene: TRBJ1-6; CDR3aa: CASSAGTVSSPLHF; CDR3nt: TGTGCCAGCAGTGCCGGGACGGTTTCTTCACCCCTCCACTTT
abundance: few; v_gene: TRBV7-9; d_gene: NA; j_gene: TRBJ2-5; CDR3aa: CASSYRRVETQYF; CDR3nt: TGTGCCAGCAGCTACCGGCGGGTGGAGACCCAGTACTTC
abundance: NA; v_gene: TRBV7-9; d_gene: NA; j_gene: TRBJ1-1; CDR3aa: CASSLASGMNTEAFF; CDR3nt: TGTGCCAGCAGCTTAGCTTCAGGCATGAACACTGAAGCTTTCTTT
abundance: NA; v_gene: TRBV6-5; d_gene: NA; j_gene: TRBJ1-6; CDR3aa: CASSYSPGNVWSPLHF; CDR3nt: TGTGCCAGCAGTTACTCGCCAGGGAATGTGTGGTCACCCCTCCACTTT
abundance: NA; v_gene: TRBV6-1; d_gene: TRBD1; j_gene: TRBJ2-2; CDR3aa: CASSSGQGHGELFF; CDR3nt: TGTGCCAGCAGCTCGGGACAGGGACACGGGGAGCTGTTTTTT
abundance: many; v_gene: TRBV7-9; d_gene: NA; j_gene: TRBJ1-1; CDR3aa: CASSERTRGSEAFF; CDR3nt: TGTGCCAGCAGCGAAAGGACCAGGGGTTCTGAAGCTTTCTTT
abundance: NA; v_gene: TRBV1; d_gene: NA; j_gene: TRBJ1-1; CDR3aa: CTSSHQPSDRVLFDTEAFF; CDR3nt: TGCACCAGCAGCCATCAGCCCTCGGACAGGGTGCTCTTCGACACTGAAGCTTTCTTT
abundance: NA; v_gene: TRBV7-2; d_gene: NA; j_gene: TRBJ2-7; CDR3aa: CASSSALSSYEQYF; CDR3nt: TGTGCCAGCAGCTCGGCGCTGAGCTCCTACGAGCAGTACTTC
abundance: few; v_gene: TRBV10-3; d_gene: TRBD1; j_gene: TRBJ1-6; CDR3aa: CASTGTGDNSPLHF; CDR3nt: TGTGCCTCGACCGGGACAGGGGATAATTCACCCCTCCACTTT
abundance: NA; v_gene: TRBV15; d_gene: NA; j_gene: TRBJ1-5; CDR3aa: CATSKQGQPQHF; CDR3nt: TGTGCCACCAGCAAACAGGGTCAGCCCCAGCATTTT
abundance: few; v_gene: TRBV20-1; d_gene: NA; j_gene: TRBJ2-7; CDR3aa: CSARDAASSYEQYF; CDR3nt: TGCAGTGCTAGAGACGCCGCGAGCTCCTACGAGCAGTACTTC
abundance: once; v_gene: TRBV28; d_gene: NA; j_gene: TRBJ2-1; CDR3aa: CASRVHWGEQFF; CDR3nt: TGTGCCAGCAGGGTACATTGGGGTGAGCAGTTCTTC
abundance: few; v_gene: TRBV5-1; d_gene: NA; j_gene: TRBJ2-1; CDR3aa: CASSLSGNDEQFF; CDR3nt: TGCGCCAGCAGCTTGTCAGGGAACGATGAGCAGTTCTTC
abundance: NA; v_gene: TRBV5-1; d_gene: NA; j_gene: TRBJ1-4; CDR3aa: CASKDGTTNEKLFF; CDR3nt: TGCGCCAGCAAAGACGGCACAACTAATGAAAAACTGTTTTTT